The rows below give T cell receptor beta chains drawn from one sample of a study of OX40 agonist ivuxolimab in advanced cancers. Here immunoSEQ multiplex PCR was the method, and the copy in TCRdb shows in-frame clones only, minus some. In the table there are 110,000 or so clones, more than 85% of which are singletons. The specimen comprised CD4+ or CD8+ T cells sorted from blood, sampled in a trial of the OX40 agonist ivuxolimab. These receptors all come from an adult with an advanced solid tumor such as melanoma, head and neck, liver or kidney cancer. The CDR3 runs from the conserved cysteine through the conserved F or W. The D gene is left open where the match is weak. A clone size is listed for some rows: how often the clone was seen (once, few, many), or a class if it is expanded.

j_gene	v_gene	abundance	d_gene	CDR3aa	CDR3nt
TRBJ1-5	TRBV19	-	TRBD1	CASSIASGQGFPQHF	TGTGCCAGTAGTATAGCCTCGGGACAGGGTTTTCCCCAGCATTTT
TRBJ2-7	TRBV19	-	-	CASSLGNYEQYF	TGTGCCAGTAGTTTGGGAAACTACGAGCAGTACTTC
TRBJ2-1	TRBV7-9	-	TRBD1	CASSRLGTDNEQFF	TGTGCCAGCAGCCGCCTTGGGACAGACAATGAGCAGTTCTTC
TRBJ2-7	TRBV5-4	-	TRBD1	CASSIQGLYEQYF	TGTGCCAGCAGCATACAGGGGCTTTACGAGCAGTACTTC
TRBJ2-7	TRBV10-3	once	TRBD2	CAISESGSGYEQYF	TGTGCCATCAGCGAGAGCGGGAGTGGCTACGAGCAGTACTTC
TRBJ2-3	TRBV6-4	-	TRBD2	CASSVSRSGLATDTQYF	TGTGCCAGCAGTGTCTCCCGCTCTGGACTAGCGACAGATACGCAGTATTTT
TRBJ2-1	TRBV11-2	-	TRBD2	CASSLGLAGNEQFF	TGTGCCAGCAGCTTAGGACTAGCGGGGAATGAGCAGTTCTTC
TRBJ1-1	TRBV5-1	-	TRBD1	CASSPGGQGIFNTEAFF	TGCGCCAGCAGCCCTGGTGGACAGGGGATTTTCAACACTGAAGCTTTCTTT
TRBJ1-2	TRBV27	-	-	CASSLSLAGPYGYTF	TGTGCCAGCAGTTTATCGTTGGCGGGTCCCTATGGCTACACCTTC
TRBJ2-1	TRBV6-1	-	-	CASGTQVHNEQFF	TGTGCCAGCGGCACCCAGGTGCACAATGAGCAGTTCTTC
TRBJ2-7	TRBV19	-	-	CASSRDTFYEQYF	TGTGCCAGTAGTAGGGACACCTTTTACGAGCAGTACTTC
TRBJ1-5	TRBV6-4	-	-	CASSDSTVRKGDQPQHF	TGTGCCAGCAGTGACTCGACGGTCAGGAAGGGGGATCAGCCCCAGCATTTT
TRBJ2-7	TRBV6-5	-	-	CASSYSKSSRQQQYF	TGTGCCAGCAGTTACTCAAAGAGCTCCCGACAGCAGCAGTACTTC
TRBJ2-1	TRBV11-2	-	TRBD2	CASSLAALAGVNEQFF	TGTGCCAGCAGCTTAGCGGCACTAGCGGGGGTAAATGAGCAGTTCTTC
TRBJ1-2	TRBV5-4	-	TRBD1	CASSLQGQTYYGYTF	TGTGCCAGCAGCTTACAGGGACAGACGTACTATGGCTACACCTTC
TRBJ2-3	TRBV6-4	-	TRBD1	CASSPGQNTDTQYF	TGTGCCAGCAGTCCGGGACAGAACACAGATACGCAGTATTTT
TRBJ2-1	TRBV4-1	-	TRBD2	CASSQTASGGYNEQFF	TGCGCCAGCAGCCAAACGGCTAGCGGGGGGTATAATGAGCAGTTCTTC